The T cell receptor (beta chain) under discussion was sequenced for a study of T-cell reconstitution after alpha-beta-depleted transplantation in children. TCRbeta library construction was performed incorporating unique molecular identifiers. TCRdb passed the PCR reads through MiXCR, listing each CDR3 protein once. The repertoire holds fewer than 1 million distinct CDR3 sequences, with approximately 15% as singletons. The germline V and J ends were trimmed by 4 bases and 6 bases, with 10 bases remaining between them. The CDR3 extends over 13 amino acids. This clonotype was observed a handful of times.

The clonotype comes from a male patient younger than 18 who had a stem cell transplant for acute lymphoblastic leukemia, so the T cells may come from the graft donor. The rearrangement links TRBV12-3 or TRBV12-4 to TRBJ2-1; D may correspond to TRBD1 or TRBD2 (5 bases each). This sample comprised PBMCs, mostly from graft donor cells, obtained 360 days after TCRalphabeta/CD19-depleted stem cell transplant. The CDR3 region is CASSYGALNEQFF. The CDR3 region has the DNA TGTGCCAGCAGTTACGGGGCCCTCAATGAGCAGTTCTTC.